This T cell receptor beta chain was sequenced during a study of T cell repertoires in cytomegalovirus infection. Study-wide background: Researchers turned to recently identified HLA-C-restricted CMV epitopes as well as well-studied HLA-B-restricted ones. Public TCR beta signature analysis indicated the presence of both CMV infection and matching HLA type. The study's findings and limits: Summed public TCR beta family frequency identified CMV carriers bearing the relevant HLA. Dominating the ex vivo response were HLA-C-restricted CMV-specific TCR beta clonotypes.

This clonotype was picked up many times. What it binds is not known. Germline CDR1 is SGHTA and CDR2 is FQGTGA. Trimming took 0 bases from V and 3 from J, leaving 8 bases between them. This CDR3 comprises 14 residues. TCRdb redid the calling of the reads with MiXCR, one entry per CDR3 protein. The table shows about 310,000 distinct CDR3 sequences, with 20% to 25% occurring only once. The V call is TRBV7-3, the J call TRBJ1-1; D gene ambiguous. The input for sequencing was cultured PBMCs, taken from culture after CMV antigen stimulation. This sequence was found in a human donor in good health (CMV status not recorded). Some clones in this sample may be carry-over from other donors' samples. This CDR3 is CASSLTSGDTEAFF. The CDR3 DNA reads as TGTGCCAGCAGCTTAACTTCCGGGGACACTGAAGCTTTCTTT.